A single sample is the source of the 3 T cell receptor beta chains below, sequenced in a study of OX40 agonist ivuxolimab in advanced cancers. TCRdb keeps only in-frame clones here, not all; method: immunoSEQ multiplex PCR. Of around 94,000 clones in the sample, about 90% were seen once. The sample consisted of CD4+ or CD8+ T cells sorted from blood, taken in a trial of the OX40 agonist ivuxolimab. The source is an adult with an advanced solid tumor such as melanoma, head and neck, liver or kidney cancer.

The genes are TRBV6-1 and TRBJ1-2; no reliable D call. CDR3 size: 13 residues. Trimming cost V 5 bases and J 8 bases, with 15 bases left between them. Germline CDR1 and CDR2: MNHNS and SASEGT. This chain's CDR3 is CASSFTDFGGYTF. CDR3 bases: TGTGCCAGCAGTTTTACAGATTTCGGGGGCTACACCTTC.

V and J are TRBV28 and TRBJ2-1, with D perhaps given as TRBD1 or TRBD2 (5 bases each). In germline, CDR1 is MDHEN, CDR2 SYDVKM. The CDR3 length is 13 residues. The V and J ends lost 6 bases and 12 bases respectively, with 18 bases between them. CDR3 loop: CASRGTSGGGQFF. The CDR3 DNA is TGTGCCAGCAGGGGGACCTCCGGTGGGGGGCAGTTCTTC.

This chain joins TRBV30 and TRBJ1-2, with no clear D. CDR1 and CDR2 (germline): GTSNPN, SVGIG (reference sequence). This CDR3 region has 12 residues. Deletions cut 4 bases from V and 4 bases from J, with 10 bases between. The CDR3 reads CAWIRVPYGYTF. The CDR3 region has the DNA TGTGCCTGGATTAGGGTCCCCTATGGCTACACCTTC.